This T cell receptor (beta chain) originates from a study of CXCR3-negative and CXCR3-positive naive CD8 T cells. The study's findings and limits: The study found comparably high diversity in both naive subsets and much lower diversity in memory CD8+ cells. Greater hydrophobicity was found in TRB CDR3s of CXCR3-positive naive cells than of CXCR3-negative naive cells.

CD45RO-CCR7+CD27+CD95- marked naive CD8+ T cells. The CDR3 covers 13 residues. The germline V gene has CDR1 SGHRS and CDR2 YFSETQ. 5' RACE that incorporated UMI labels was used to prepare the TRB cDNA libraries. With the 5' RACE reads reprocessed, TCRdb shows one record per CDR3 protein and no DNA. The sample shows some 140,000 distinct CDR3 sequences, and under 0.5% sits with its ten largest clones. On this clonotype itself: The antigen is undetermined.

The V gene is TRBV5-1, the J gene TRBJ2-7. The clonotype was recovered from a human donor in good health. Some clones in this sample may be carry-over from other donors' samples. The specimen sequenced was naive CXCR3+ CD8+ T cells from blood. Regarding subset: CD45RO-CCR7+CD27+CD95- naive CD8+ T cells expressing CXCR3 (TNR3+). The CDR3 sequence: CASSLIGVYEQYF.